The 15 T cell receptor beta chains below all came from one sample that was sequenced in a study of T-cell memory formation after mild COVID-19. One entry per CDR3 protein results from TCRdb running MiXCR on the 5' RACE reads. Among hundreds of thousands of distinct CDR3 sequences listed, about a sixth were seen once. Sequenced material: PBMCs or a T cell subset sorted from them (not recorded which). The source is a man aged 18 to 29 who had mild COVID-19 (a few samples of this study predate the infection). Cell type and time point are not known.

This chain uses TRBV12-3 or TRBV12-4 with TRBJ1-5; a possible D gene is TRBD1 (6 bases). The V gene lost 5 bases and the J gene lost 5 bases, with 13 bases spanning the gap. CDR3 length equals 14 residues. CDR3 DNA sequence: TGTGCCAGCAGTCTCGGGGGCGGTTATCAGCCCCAGCATTTT. This sequence encodes CASSLGGGYQPQHF.

The chain recombines TRBV7-2 with TRBJ2-1, with 10 bases identical to TRBD2. V dropped 3 bases and J dropped 2; count of bases not matched to a gene: 1. The CDR3 contains 15 residues. The germline V gene encodes CDR1 SGHTA and CDR2 FQGNSA. The CDR3 protein is CASSLGTSAYNEQFF. The CDR3 coding sequence is TGTGCCAGCAGCTTGGGGACTAGCGCCTACAATGAGCAGTTCTTC.

This clonotype was detected only a few times. The rearrangement joins TRBV6-2 or TRBV6-3 to TRBJ2-5, with 7 bases aligning to TRBD1. Trimming removed 6 bases from V and 5 bases from J; junction bases left unmatched: 0. The CDR3 spans 11 residues. CDR1 and CDR2 from the germline V gene are MNHEY and SVGEGT. CDR3 coding DNA: TGTGCCAGCAGGGACAGGGAGACCCAGTACTTC. Translating gives CASRDRETQYF.

The sample holds a few counts of this clonotype. An end of the junction does not agree with germline; a read error may underlie this. This rearrangement joins TRBV7-7 to TRBJ2-5; tentative D call: TRBD2 (6 bases). This CDR3 is built from 15 residues. Per the germline V gene, CDR1 is SSHAT and CDR2 is FNYEAQ (reference sequence). DNA of the CDR3: TGTGCTAGCAGCCCGACTAGTCCGGGGTCAGAGACCCAGTACTTC. Amino acid sequence: CASSPTSPGSETQYF.

The chain has TRBV5-1 and TRBJ2-4; TRBD1 might be the D (5 bases). The germline CDR1 and CDR2 sequences are SGHRS and YFSETQ. The CDR3 spans 13 residues. V gave up 7 bases and J gave up 1 base, with 9 bases separating them. The CDR3: CASGSGAKNIQYF. The CDR3 nucleotides read TGCGCCAGCGGATCAGGGGCCAAAAACATTCAGTACTTC.

This clonotype has more than one count but fewer than ten. The chain is built from TRBV5-1 and TRBJ2-5; the D gene could be TRBD1 or TRBD2 (6 bases each). The CDR3 loop spans 14 amino acids. Trimming removed 3 bases from V and 2 bases from J, with 11 bases in between. Germline CDR1 is SGHRS and CDR2 is YFSETQ. The CDR3 DNA reads as TGCGCCAGCAGCTGGCAGGGGAGGCAAGAGACCCAGTACTTC. It translates to CASSWQGRQETQYF. The full variable domain, its missing parts supplied by reference TRBV5-1 and TRBJ2-5, is KAGVTQTPRYLIKTRGQQVTLSCSPISGHRSVSWYQQTPGQGLQFLFEYFSETQRNKGNFPGRFSGRQFSNSRSEMNVSTLELGDSALYLCASSWQGRQETQYFGPGTRLLVL.

The chain has TRBV12-3 or TRBV12-4 and TRBJ2-7, with TRBD2 as a possible D gene (6 bases). There are 14 residues in the CDR3. The ends were cut back, 7 bases at V and 1 base at J, with 14 bases in the middle. The CDR3 is CASIRGGGSYEQYF. The CDR3 DNA sequence: TGTGCCAGCATCCGGGGAGGAGGATCCTACGAGCAGTACTTC.

The V call is TRBV10-3, the J call TRBJ2-7; TRBD1 aligns across 8 bases. In germline, CDR1 is ENHRY, CDR2 SYGVKD. The CDR3 runs to 18 residues. V was clipped by 6 bases and J by 2 bases; unmatched bases: 18. The CDR3 sequence: CAIRVVGQGAFGAYEQYV. The DNA of the CDR3 is TGTGCCATCAGGGTGGTGGGCCAGGGGGCGTTTGGGGCCTACGAGCAGTACGTC.

This clonotype was seen only a few times. This sequence joins TRBV19 and TRBJ2-7; D is unresolved. CDR1 and CDR2 (germline): LNHDA, SQIVND (reference sequence). V was clipped by 3 bases and J by 5 bases, with 17 bases between them. This CDR3 is 15 amino acids long. CDR3 sequence (DNA): TGTGCCAGTAGTATTGGGCAGCGCCGGGTCAACGAGCAGTACTTC. Translating gives CASSIGQRRVNEQYF.

This clonotype appeared a few times. The J gene is TRBJ1-1, the V gene TRBV5-1, with TRBD1 identical over 9 bases. The CDR3 is made up of 14 amino acids. CDR1 and CDR2 from the germline V gene are SGHRS and YFSETQ. Unmatched junction bases numbered 5, after V lost 5 bases and J lost 3 bases. The CDR3 DNA reads TGCGCCAGCAGGTCCGGGACAGGGCACACTGAAGCTTTCTTT. It specifies CASRSGTGHTEAFF.

The chain is built from TRBV10-3 and TRBJ2-5; a possible D gene is TRBD2 (5 bases). Germline values: CDR1 ENHRY, CDR2 SYGVKD. The V and J ends lost 10 bases and 5 bases respectively, with 17 bases between them. This CDR3 spans 13 amino acids. CDR3: CATQARELETQYF. CDR3 nucleotide sequence: TGTGCCACGCAAGCGAGGGAGTTGGAGACCCAGTACTTC.

V is TRBV5-1 and J is TRBJ2-1; 11 nucleotides agree with TRBD2. Germline lookup yields CDR1 SGHRS and CDR2 YFSETQ. The CDR3 totals 13 residues. J was trimmed by 8 bases and V by 7 bases; bases with no gene match: 5. CDR3 loop: CASLAGGPYEQFF. The DNA of the CDR3 is TGCGCCAGCCTAGCGGGGGGCCCCTATGAGCAGTTCTTC.

The genes are TRBV29-1 and TRBJ1-1; TRBD1 agrees at 7 bases. This CDR3 comprises 13 residues. Losses at the gene ends were 7 bases for V and 8 bases for J; bases not matched to a gene: 13. Per the germline V gene, CDR1 is SQVTM and CDR2 is ANQGSEA. In DNA form, the CDR3 reads TGCAGCGCTACCCAGGGGGGGGGTGCCGAAGCTTTCTTT. Residues: CSATQGGGAEAFF. Variable domain in full (rest from reference TRBV29-1 and TRBJ1-1): SAVISQKPSRDICQRGTSLTIQCQVDSQVTMMFWYRQQPGQSLTLIATANQGSEATYESGFVIDKFPISRPNLTFSTLTVSNMSPEDSSIYLCSATQGGGAEAFFGQGTRLTVV.

This clonotype was seen only a few times. In DNA form, the CDR3 reads TGTGCCAGCAGCCCACAGGTTCCCCAAGAGACCCAGTACTTC. Translated: CASSPQVPQETQYF. The chain uses TRBV11-2 and TRBJ2-5; a weak D match, TRBD1 (5 bases). The CDR3 is 14 amino acids. Germline CDR1 and CDR2: SGHAT and FQNNGV. The germline V and J ends were trimmed by 5 bases and 1 base, with 11 bases remaining between them.

The chain couples TRBV7-3 to TRBJ2-3; D remains ambiguous. This CDR3 spans 12 amino acids. Germline-derived CDR1 and CDR2 are SGHTA and FQGTGA. V lost 5 bases and J lost 5, with 8 bases in between. DNA for the CDR3: TGTGCCAGCAGCAGACACCTAGATACGCAGTATTTT. The encoded protein is CASSRHLDTQYF.